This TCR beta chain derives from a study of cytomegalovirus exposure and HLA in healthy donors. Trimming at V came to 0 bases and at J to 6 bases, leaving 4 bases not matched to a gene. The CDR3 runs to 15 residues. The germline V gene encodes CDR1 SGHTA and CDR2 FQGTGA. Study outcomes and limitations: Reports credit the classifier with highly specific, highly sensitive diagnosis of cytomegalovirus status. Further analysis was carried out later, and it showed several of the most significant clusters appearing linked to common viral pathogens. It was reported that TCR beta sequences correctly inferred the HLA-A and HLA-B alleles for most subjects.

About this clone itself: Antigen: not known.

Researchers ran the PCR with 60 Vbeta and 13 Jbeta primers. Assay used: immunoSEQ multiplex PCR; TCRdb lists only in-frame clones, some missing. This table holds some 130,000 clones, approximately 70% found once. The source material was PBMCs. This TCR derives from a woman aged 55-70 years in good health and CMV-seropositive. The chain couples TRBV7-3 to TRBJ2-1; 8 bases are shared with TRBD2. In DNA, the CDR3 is TGTGCCAGCAGCTTAACGCGGGAGGTCGGCAATGAGCAGTTCTTC. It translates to CASSLTREVGNEQFF.